The 29 T cell receptor beta chains given below trace back to one sample, sequenced in a study of CD8+ T cells in alopecia areata. Treatment specified: oral pan-JAK inhibitor, 5-10 mg twice daily. cDNA prepared by RNA extraction and subsequent reverse transcription served as the template for sequencing. Method: immunoSEQ multiplex PCR; TCRdb's copy keeps in-frame clones and lacks some. The sample shows approximately 210,000 clones, 43% of them seen only once. The material sequenced was CD4+ T cells sorted from blood, taken around week 36, from a patient treated with tofacitinib. The receptors here all came from a human donor with alopecia areata.

Turning to this clone: A read error may produce the germline difference seen at one junction end. This rearrangement joins TRBV7-6 to TRBJ2-1; 11 positions match TRBD2. This CDR3 has 15 residues. The V gene's germline CDR1 is SGHVS and CDR2 FNYEAQ. CDR3 coding DNA: TGTGCCAGCAGTTTAGCGGGAGGGAAGTACAATGAGCAGTTCTTC. Its protein product is CASSLAGGKYNEQFF.

This chain links TRBV7-2 with TRBJ1-1; the D gene is possibly TRBD1 (5 bases). V lost 2 bases, J lost 6 bases, and 16 bases lay in between. The germline CDR1 and CDR2 sequences are SGHTA and FQGNSA. CDR3 length: 15 amino acids. The CDR3 nucleotides are TGTGCCAGCAGCTTAAGTCGGGTGGGACTCTCTGAAGCTTTCTTT. This sequence encodes CASSLSRVGLSEAFF.

The CDR3 is CSADEIAEQFF. DNA for the CDR3: TGCAGTGCTGACGAGATCGCTGAGCAGTTCTTC. The rearrangement joins TRBV20-1 to TRBJ2-1; D is undetermined. The CDR3 totals 11 residues. The V gene's germline CDR1 is DFQATT and CDR2 SNEGSKA (reference sequence). V gave up 5 bases and J gave up 9 bases, with 11 bases separating them.

This clone was picked up one time. The CDR3 DNA sequence: TGTGCCAGCAGCCAATACCTAGACGGTATCTCTGGGGCCAACGTCCTGACTTTC. Its protein product is CASSQYLDGISGANVLTF. The chain recombines TRBV14 with TRBJ2-6; D remains ambiguous. V lost 2 bases, J lost 0 bases, and 14 bases lay in between. This CDR3 comprises 18 residues. Germline V gives CDR1 SGHDN, CDR2 FVKESK.

The gene calls are TRBV7-2 and TRBJ2-1; D unclear. The germline V and J ends were trimmed by 8 bases and 5 bases, with 19 bases remaining between them. Germline V gene data show CDR1 as SGHTA and CDR2 as FQGNSA. This CDR3 is 15 amino acids long. CDR3 in amino acids: CASSSVWRPDNEQFF. CDR3 coding DNA: TGTGCCAGCTCTTCTGTATGGCGCCCGGACAATGAGCAGTTCTTC. Together with reference TRBV7-2 and TRBJ2-1, the CDR3 gives the full variable domain: GAGVSQSPSNKVTEKGKDVELRCDPISGHTALYWYRQSLGQGLEFLIYFQGNSAPDKSGLPSDRFSAERTGGSVSTLTIQRTQQEDSAVYLCASSSVWRPDNEQFFGPGTRLTVL.

This clone showed up just a few times. The chain joins TRBV29-1 to TRBJ1-3, with D possibly matching TRBD1 (6 bases). This CDR3 region has 13 residues. Trimming shortened V by 3 bases and J by 8 bases, and 14 bases separated the two germline ends. Germline V CDR1 and CDR2: SQVTM, ANQGSEA. The CDR3 is CSVDRGQGDTIYF. The CDR3 bases are TGCAGCGTTGATCGGGGACAAGGGGACACCATATATTTT. Drawing the rest from reference TRBV29-1 and TRBJ1-3, the complete variable domain is SAVISQKPSRDICQRGTSLTIQCQVDSQVTMMFWYRQQPGQSLTLIATANQGSEATYESGFVIDKFPISRPNLTFSTLTVSNMSPEDSSIYLCSVDRGQGDTIYFGEGSWLTVV.

The chain employs TRBV28 and TRBJ1-2, with D unclear. CDR3 length: 11 amino acids. V was clipped by 6 bases and J by 8 bases, with 10 bases between them. CDR1 and CDR2 (germline): MDHEN, SYDVKM. CDR3 sequence (DNA): TGTGCCAGCAGCCCAGCGGGGGGCTACACCTTC. Its translation: CASSPAGGYTF.

This clone has a count of ten or more. The V and J genes are TRBV29-1 and TRBJ2-7, with TRBD2 identical over 12 bases. This CDR3 spans 13 amino acids. The germline CDR1 and CDR2 sequences are SQVTM and ANQGSEA. Unmatched junction bases numbered 1, after V lost 4 bases and J lost 3 bases. The CDR3 loop is CSVGTSGIYEQYF. Here the CDR3 DNA reads TGCAGCGTTGGGACTAGCGGGATCTACGAGCAGTACTTC.

The CDR3 protein is CASSLITSGANVLTF. CDR3 in DNA: TGTGCCAGCAGCCTAATTACCTCTGGGGCCAACGTCCTGACTTTC. The rearrangement uses TRBV7-2 and TRBJ2-6, with D unclear. CDR3 length: 15 residues. V lost 5 bases to trimming and J lost 0 bases, with 8 bases between them. Germline CDR1 is SGHTA and CDR2 is FQGNSA.

The chain is built from TRBV7-2 and TRBJ2-3, with D possibly being TRBD2 (6 bases). Germline assignment: CDR1 SGHTA and CDR2 FQGNSA. The CDR3 runs 16 residues. The V end lost 5 bases, the J end lost 6 bases, and 21 bases lay between the germline ends. CDR3 bases: TGTGCCAGCAGCCGCCGGGGGACTCCCGAACTGGATACGCAGTATTTT. Protein: CASSRRGTPELDTQYF.

This chain joins TRBV18 and TRBJ1-2, with no clear D. The CDR3 is 17 amino acids. Trimming took 3 bases from V and 0 from J, leaving 17 bases between them. Germline V lookup: CDR1 KGHSH, CDR2 LQKENI. CDR3 loop: CASSPSFYRDANYGYTF. For the CDR3, the DNA is TGTGCCAGCTCACCTTCCTTTTACAGAGACGCTAACTATGGCTACACCTTC.

CDR3 in amino acids: CASSQALQGRPDTQYF. CDR3 in DNA: TGTGCCAGCAGCCAAGCCCTTCAGGGGAGGCCAGATACGCAGTATTTT. V gene TRBV11-2 combines with J gene TRBJ2-3; TRBD1 or TRBD2 may be the D gene (6 bases each). The V and J ends lost 5 bases and 4 bases respectively, with 19 bases between them. Germline-derived CDR1 and CDR2 are SGHAT and FQNNGV. CDR3 size: 16 residues.

This chain connects TRBV30 to TRBJ2-3; 10 bases are a match to TRBD2. Germline lookup yields CDR1 GTSNPN and CDR2 SVGIG (reference sequence). With 0 bases clipped from V and 4 bases from J, the junction kept 7 bases outside the gene matches. The CDR3 runs 16 residues. The CDR3 DNA follows: TGTGCCTGGAGTGTAAGGCCTAGCGGGAGCTCAGATACGCAGTATTTT. It codes for CAWSVRPSGSSDTQYF.

This clone has just a few counts. This sequence joins TRBV6-6 and TRBJ2-7; 12 nucleotides align to TRBD1. CDR1 is MNHNY and CDR2 is SVGAGI in the germline V gene (reference sequence). This CDR3 spans 14 amino acids. Unmatched junction bases numbered 6, after V lost 8 bases and J lost 4 bases. CDR3 in amino acids: CASASGQGAYEQYF. The CDR3 DNA reads TGTGCCAGCGCCTCGGGACAGGGGGCGTACGAGCAGTACTTC.

The chain's CDR3 is CASRIDGQETQYF. CDR3 sequence (DNA): TGTGCCAGCAGAATCGACGGTCAAGAGACCCAGTACTTC. The J gene is TRBJ2-5, the V gene TRBV6-1; D remains ambiguous. Trimming removed 6 bases from V and 2 bases from J, with 10 bases in between. The CDR3 sequence is 13 residues long. Germline lookup yields CDR1 MNHNS and CDR2 SASEGT.

The chain recombines TRBV2 with TRBJ2-1; 14 positions agree with TRBD2. The CDR3 loop spans 16 amino acids. Germline CDR1 is SNHLY and CDR2 is FYNNEI. V was clipped by 6 bases and J by 8 bases; unmatched bases: 9. This CDR3 reads CASSADPGLAGDEQFF. CDR3 nucleotide sequence: TGTGCCAGCAGCGCTGACCCGGGACTAGCGGGAGATGAGCAGTTCTTC.

This clone was seen a handful of times. The chain employs TRBV7-2 and TRBJ2-2, with a tentative D call TRBD1 (6 bases). The CDR3 extends over 15 amino acids. V lost 1 base to trimming and J lost 1 base, with 7 bases between them. The germline gives CDR1 SGHTA, CDR2 FQGNSA. CDR3 coding DNA: TGTGCCAGCAGCTTAGGCAGGGGGAACACCGGGGAGCTGTTTTTT. It is translated as CASSLGRGNTGELFF.

The chain has TRBV6-5 and TRBJ1-4; D is unclear. The CDR3 loop spans 13 amino acids. Germline CDR1 reads MNHEY; CDR2 reads SVGAGI. V lost 0 bases, J lost 3 bases, and 2 bases lay in between. The CDR3 DNA follows: TGTGCCAGCAGTTACTCGCCTAATGAAAAACTGTTTTTT. Translated, it gives CASSYSPNEKLFF.

In DNA, the CDR3 is TGTGCCAGCAAGGAAGGGACCCAGAACACTGAAGCTTTCTTT. This codes for CASKEGTQNTEAFF. J is TRBJ1-1 and V is TRBV25-1, with D perhaps matching TRBD1 (5 bases). Germline assignment: CDR1 MGHDK and CDR2 SYGVNS. Trimming pared 7 bases from V and 1 base from J, leaving 13 bases between. The CDR3 runs to 14 residues.

The genes are TRBV7-3 and TRBJ1-1, with D tentatively TRBD1 (5 bases). The V gene's germline CDR1 is SGHTA and CDR2 FQGTGA. The CDR3 spans 14 residues. Trimming shortened V by 2 bases and J by 0 bases, and 7 bases separated the two germline ends. The CDR3 spells CASSLGTVNTEAFF. For the CDR3, the DNA is TGTGCCAGCAGCTTAGGGACGGTGAACACTGAAGCTTTCTTT.

This clone has just a few counts. This chain joins TRBV29-1 and TRBJ1-1; D may be TRBD1 (5 bases). V was shortened by 6 bases and J by 1 base, with 12 bases between the two germline ends. CDR3 length: 13 amino acids. Germline CDR1 is SQVTM and CDR2 is ANQGSEA. CDR3 amino acids: CSVDTTGNTEAFF. CDR3 in DNA: TGCAGCGTGGATACAACAGGGAACACTGAAGCTTTCTTT.

This sequence joins TRBV4-3 and TRBJ1-2; possible D gene TRBD1, 5 bases. The CDR3 runs 15 residues. V was shortened by 1 base and J by 7 bases, with 16 bases between the two germline ends. Germline lookup yields CDR1 LGHNA and CDR2 YSLEER. The CDR3 here is CASSQVVGRVSGYTF. CDR3 bases: TGCGCCAGCAGCCAAGTAGTGGGACGGGTGAGTGGCTACACCTTC.

Here the CDR3 reads CASRAVRGYTF. The CDR3 bases are TGTGCCAGCAGGGCCGTCCGCGGCTACACCTTC. The chain combines TRBV11-2 with TRBJ1-2; D remains ambiguous. CDR3 length: 11 amino acids. V was cut by 6 bases and J by 8 bases, with 10 bases left in between. CDR1 and CDR2 (germline): SGHAT, FQNNGV.

The gene calls are TRBV7-7 and TRBJ2-1, with 8 bases fitting TRBD2. Germline CDR1 is SSHAT and CDR2 is FNYEAQ (reference sequence). The length of the CDR3 is 15 residues. The V segment lost 7 bases and the J segment 2 bases; nucleotides outside the gene matches: 7. The CDR3 protein is CASTPLAEAYNEQFF. The CDR3, as DNA: TGTGCCAGCACCCCACTAGCGGAGGCCTACAATGAGCAGTTCTTC.

CDR3 sequence: CASSGGAGSTDTQYF. In nucleotides, the CDR3 is TGTGCCAGCAGTGGCGGAGCGGGAAGCACAGATACGCAGTATTTT. This chain uses TRBV2 with TRBJ2-3; 7 bases are a match to TRBD2. CDR1 is SNHLY, CDR2 FYNNEI, per germline. V trimming: 4 bases; J trimming: 0 bases; junction bases outside the gene matches: 4. The CDR3 totals 15 residues. Complete variable domain (other parts from reference TRBV2 and TRBJ2-3): EPEVTQTPSHQVTQMGQEVILRCVPISNHLYFYWYRQILGQKVEFLVSFYNNEISEKSEIFDDQFSVERPDGSNFTLKIRSTKLEDSAMYFCASSGGAGSTDTQYFGPGTRLTVL.

This clone showed up just a few times. The chain uses TRBV29-1 and TRBJ2-1; D ambiguous. Germline CDR1 reads SQVTM; CDR2 reads ANQGSEA. Trimming cost V 6 bases and J 0 bases, with 15 bases left between them. This CDR3 comprises 15 residues. The CDR3 loop reads CSVVGSASSYNEQFF. The CDR3 nucleotides read TGCAGCGTCGTGGGGTCGGCTAGCTCCTACAATGAGCAGTTCTTC.

There are a few counts of this clone. Other DNA sequences in this specimen translate into the identical CDR3. The V call is TRBV11-2, the J call TRBJ2-3, with 9 nucleotides matching TRBD1. V dropped 5 bases and J dropped 5; count of bases not matched to a gene: 5. The CDR3 length is 14 residues. The V gene's germline CDR1 is SGHAT and CDR2 FQNNGV. DNA for the CDR3: TGTGCCAGCAGCCTTGACAGGGGGGGAGATACGCAGTATTTT. It yields the protein CASSLDRGGDTQYF.

The J gene is TRBJ2-3, the V gene TRBV6-5, with D tentatively TRBD1 (5 bases). The V gene lost 8 bases and the J gene lost 0 bases, with 12 bases spanning the gap. Looked up from germline, CDR1 is MNHEY and CDR2 is SVGAGI. The CDR3 runs 14 residues. CDR3 nucleotide sequence: TGTGCCAGCCGCGTAGGGGATAGCACAGATACGCAGTATTTT. Amino acid sequence: CASRVGDSTDTQYF.

The V gene is TRBV29-1, the J gene TRBJ1-1; D is unresolved. Trimming shortened V by 0 bases and J by 2 bases, and 10 bases separated the two germline ends. This CDR3 has 14 residues. Germline V gene lookup returns CDR1 SQVTM and CDR2 ANQGSEA. The CDR3 coding sequence is TGCAGCGTTGAAGAAGGATCCTCTAACACTGAAGCTTTCTTT. It encodes CSVEEGSSNTEAFF.